The rows below give T cell receptor beta chains drawn from one sample of a study of T cells after yellow fever vaccination. TCRdb redid the calling of the 5' RACE reads with MiXCR, one entry per CDR3 protein. The table has 250,000 to 350,000 distinct CDR3 sequences, 8.5% to 10% seen once. Sample: CD4+ T cells sorted from PBMCs, taken 5 days after the yellow fever booster vaccination. These receptors came from a young man who received the YFV17D yellow fever vaccine. Both conserved end residues are part of each CDR3. D genes are given only for firm matches. The listing skips clone size in some rows; elsewhere it reads once, few, many or a size class.

d_call j_call clone_size v_call cdr3_nt cdr3_aa
TRBD2 TRBJ2-5 many TRBV5-1 TGTGCCAGCAGCCTGGGGGGGAGACAAGAGACCCAGTACTTC CASSLGGRQETQYF
- TRBJ2-1 few TRBV19 TGTGCCAGTAGCCCCGGAAGGTCCTACAATGAGCAGTTCTTC CASSPGRSYNEQFF
- TRBJ2-3 few TRBV5-1 TGCGCCAGCAGCTTATCTTTCATTGGGACTAGCACAGATACGCAGTATTTT CASSLSFIGTSTDTQYF
TRBD2 TRBJ2-7 - TRBV6-5 TGTGCCAGCAGTTATTTCGGTGGGCTAGCGGGGGCCGACGAGCAGTACTTC CASSYFGGLAGADEQYF
- TRBJ2-7 few TRBV4-2 TGTGCCAGCAGCCAAAGAGCGAGGGGGGGCTCCTACGAGCAGTACTTC CASSQRARGGSYEQYF
- TRBJ1-2 - TRBV7-2 TGTGCCAGCAGCTCCAGATGGTCCAGGGGTGGAGGCTACACCTTC CASSSRWSRGGGYTF
- TRBJ1-1 - TRBV7-9 TGTGCCAGCAGCTTAGCGCTTTACGGTTCGAACACTGAAGCTTTCTTT CASSLALYGSNTEAFF
- TRBJ2-7 - TRBV25-1 TGTGCCAGCGGAAAAACAGGGACCTACGAGCAGTACTTC CASGKTGTYEQYF
TRBD2 TRBJ2-2 many TRBV20-1 TGCAGTGCTTTTGGGACTAGCGGGGGGGCCCACGGGGAGCTGTTTTTT CSAFGTSGGAHGELFF
TRBD2 TRBJ2-1 few TRBV11-3 TGTGCCAGCAGCTCGGGGGGGGTTGGAGAGCAGTTCTTC CASSSGGVGEQFF
- TRBJ1-6 few TRBV7-2 TGTGCCAGCTCGAGGGGGGTAGGTTCACCCCTCCACTTT CASSRGVGSPLHF
TRBD1 TRBJ2-5 many TRBV15 TGTGCCACCAGCAGGGGACAGGTGAAGACCCAGTACTTC CATSRGQVKTQYF
- TRBJ2-3 few TRBV6-2/TRBV6-3 TGTGCCAGCAGAGGGCAGGAGGGCTATACGCAGTATTTT CASRGQEGYTQYF
- TRBJ2-1 many TRBV29-1 TGCAGCGTTGGCAGGATATCCCACAATGAGCAGTTCTTC CSVGRISHNEQFF
TRBD1 TRBJ1-2 few TRBV7-2 TGTGCCAGCAGCCAACCTACAGGGGTGCGCGGCTACACCTTC CASSQPTGVRGYTF
- TRBJ2-2 - TRBV7-9 TGTGCCAGCAGCTTCGGGCCTGGGTACCCCGGGGAGCTGTTTTTT CASSFGPGYPGELFF
- TRBJ2-4 few TRBV5-5 TGTGCCAGCACCTTGACACTAGCCAAAAACATTCAGTACTTC CASTLTLAKNIQYF
TRBD2 TRBJ2-5 few TRBV4-1 TGCGCCAGCAGCCAAGACCCCGGACTAGCGGTCCAGTACTTC CASSQDPGLAVQYF
- TRBJ2-7 - TRBV7-8 TGTGCCAGCAGCTTAGGGGGGGACAGTTCCTACGAGCAGTACTTC CASSLGGDSSYEQYF
- TRBJ1-1 - TRBV5-1 TGCGCCAGCAGCCAGACAGGTCCCCAGGACACTGAAGCTTTCTTT CASSQTGPQDTEAFF
TRBD1 TRBJ1-1 - TRBV20-1 TGCAGTGCTAGATCCGCCGGACAGGCCAACACTGAAGCTTTCTTT CSARSAGQANTEAFF
TRBD1 TRBJ2-5 few TRBV12-3/TRBV12-4 TGTGCCAGCAGTTCGGCCGACAGGGGCATGGAGACCCAGTACTTC CASSSADRGMETQYF
- TRBJ2-2 - TRBV29-1 TGCAGCGGGGTGAAAGGGACGTGGACCGGGGAGCTGTTTTTT CSGVKGTWTGELFF
- TRBJ2-1 many TRBV4-1 TGCGCCAGCACCCAAGGGGGGACGGGGCGGTACAATGAGCAGTTCTTC CASTQGGTGRYNEQFF
TRBD1 TRBJ2-2 - TRBV7-9 TGTGCCAGCAGCTACAGGGGTATCGGGGAGCTGTTTTTT CASSYRGIGELFF
- TRBJ2-2 - TRBV7-8 TGTGCCAGCAGCTTAGCGCACGGGGAGCTGTTTTTT CASSLAHGELFF
- TRBJ1-5 - TRBV12-3/TRBV12-4 TGTGCCAGCAGTTTGGGGGGGGCGGATCAGCCCCAGCATTTT CASSLGGADQPQHF
- TRBJ2-5 - TRBV20-1 TGCAGTGTCGCCGGGACTCTAACTGAAGAGACCCAGTACTTC CSVAGTLTEETQYF
TRBD1 TRBJ1-1 - TRBV20-1 TGCAGTGCTGAGGAGGGGACAGTTGAAGCTTTCTTT CSAEEGTVEAFF
TRBD2 TRBJ2-1 few TRBV6-5 TGTGCCAGCAGACGACTAGCGGGTTGGAATGAGCAGTTCTTC CASRRLAGWNEQFF
TRBD2 TRBJ2-5 - TRBV4-2 TGTGCCAGCAGCCTCGGCCTAGCGGGGGCCCCGGGGGGGGAGACCCAGTACTTC CASSLGLAGAPGGETQYF
- TRBJ1-1 many TRBV12-3/TRBV12-4 TGTGCCAGCAGTTTAAGTCAGTTGAACACTGAAGCTTTCTTT CASSLSQLNTEAFF
TRBD2 TRBJ2-1 - TRBV11-2 TGTGCCAGCAGCTTAGATCCCAGCGGGGGGGCCCATGAGCAGTTCTTC CASSLDPSGGAHEQFF
TRBD1 TRBJ2-5 few TRBV6-2/TRBV6-3 TGTGCCAGCAGTTACCCCGACCCCGTCGGACAGGGGTTGTTGGAGACCCAGTACTTC CASSYPDPVGQGLLETQYF
- TRBJ2-7 many TRBV18 TGTGCCAGCTCCCTACCACGAGGACGGAGCTCCTACGAGCAGTACTTC CASSLPRGRSSYEQYF
TRBD2 TRBJ2-1 many TRBV7-2 TGTGCCAGCAGCTTAGTGCGTCTAGCGGTTTACAATGAGCAGTTCTTC CASSLVRLAVYNEQFF
- TRBJ1-1 - TRBV18 TGTGCCAGCTTCCCAGGGGTCGGGGCTGAAGCTTTCTTT CASFPGVGAEAFF
- TRBJ1-6 - TRBV2 TGTGCCAGCTTGGACACGTCGGCCCTCCACTTT CASLDTSALHF
- TRBJ2-7 - TRBV7-9 TGTGCCAGCAGCATCCCAGGGGTCATGGAGCAGTACTTC CASSIPGVMEQYF
- TRBJ2-7 - TRBV4-3 TGCGCCAGCAGCCTCGTCTACGGGGGGCTCGAGCAGTACTTC CASSLVYGGLEQYF
TRBD2 TRBJ2-2 many TRBV29-1 TGCAGCGGCCGACGGGGGGGCGGCGGGGAGCTGTTTTTT CSGRRGGGGELFF
TRBD2 TRBJ2-3 - TRBV7-2 TGTGCCAGCAGCTTAGTATATCTAGCGGGGGGCACAGATACGCAGTATTTT CASSLVYLAGGTDTQYF
- TRBJ1-1 - TRBV5-1 TGCGCCAGCAGCCTGATCGCTGTGGGGAACACTGAAGCTTTCTTT CASSLIAVGNTEAFF
- TRBJ2-5 - TRBV7-2 TGTGCCAGCAGCTTCCAAGCGGGACACCTGGGGGAGACCCAGTACTTC CASSFQAGHLGETQYF
TRBD1 TRBJ1-6 many TRBV4-3 TGCGCCAGCCAAGACAGGGGAGATTCACCCCTCCACTTT CASQDRGDSPLHF
- TRBJ2-5 many TRBV11-2 TGTGCCAGCAGCTTAGATAGGCCCCCCGCGACCCAGTACTTC CASSLDRPPATQYF
TRBD1 TRBJ2-7 - TRBV3-1 TGTGCCAGCAGCCAAGGCGTCGGGACAGTCCGCTACGAGCAGTACTTC CASSQGVGTVRYEQYF
TRBD1 TRBJ1-1 - TRBV11-2 TGTGCCAGCAGCCGAGCAGGGGGCCAGAACACTGAAGCTTTCTTT CASSRAGGQNTEAFF
- TRBJ2-1 few TRBV18 TGTGCCAGCTCACCACCGGTTGGGGGAGAGCAGTTCTTC CASSPPVGGEQFF
- TRBJ2-3 few TRBV20-1 TGCAGTGCTAGAGATCCCCTCCAGGGAAGGACAGATACGCAGTATTTT CSARDPLQGRTDTQYF
TRBD1 TRBJ2-7 - TRBV6-5 TGTGCCAGCAGTTACGTAGGGGTAGGGGGCAGCGAGCAGTACTTC CASSYVGVGGSEQYF
- TRBJ2-2 - TRBV24-1 TGTGCCACCAGTGATCCCGGGACCTGGCCCGGGGAGCTGTTTTTT CATSDPGTWPGELFF
- TRBJ2-3 - TRBV25-1 TGTGCCAGCAGTGAAAACTCGGGCAGGGGTTCAGATACGCAGTATTTT CASSENSGRGSDTQYF
- TRBJ2-1 - TRBV6-2/TRBV6-3 TGTGCCAGCAGTCCCCCCGGGGGCACATACAATGAGCAGTTCTTC CASSPPGGTYNEQFF
- TRBJ2-2 many TRBV12-3/TRBV12-4 TGTGCCAGCAGGCCGGCAGGGACCGGGGAGCTGTTTTTT CASRPAGTGELFF
- TRBJ2-5 many TRBV20-1 TGCAGTGCTAGACCGGGGGAAGAGACCCAGTACTTC CSARPGEETQYF
- TRBJ1-1 - TRBV5-1 TGCGCCAGCAGGGGGGGCGAAGGGACTGAAGCTTTCTTT CASRGGEGTEAFF
TRBD1 TRBJ1-2 few TRBV20-1 TGCAGTGCTCCGGGACAGGGAATCAATGGCTACACCTTC CSAPGQGINGYTF
- TRBJ2-2 - TRBV6-5 TGTGCCAGCAGTCTCCTGACTAGTAGTTTCCCCGGGGAGCTGTTTTTT CASSLLTSSFPGELFF